Below are 7 T cell receptor beta chains sequenced from a single sample in a study of monozygotic twins with inflammatory bowel disease. Reprocessing the 5' RACE reads, TCRdb reports a single entry for every CDR3 protein and omits DNA. This repertoire includes about 380,000 distinct CDR3 sequences. Sequenced material: blood. The receptors were gathered from a human donor with ulcerative colitis or Crohn's disease, or a healthy co-twin of an affected twin (not recorded which).

The chain recombines TRBV6-1 with TRBJ1-6; TCRdb designates TRBD1, a call that cannot be tested without DNA. This CDR3 spans 14 amino acids. Germline-derived CDR1 and CDR2 are MNHNS and SASEGT. The CDR3 reads CASTQGAGNSPLHF.

The chain employs TRBV7-6 and TRBJ1-6. The length of the CDR3 is 18 residues. Looked up from germline, CDR1 is SGHVS and CDR2 is FNYEAQ. This chain's CDR3 is CASSLEPAAQIGGSPLHF. Full variable domain (missing parts from reference TRBV7-6 and TRBJ1-6): GAGVSQSPRYKVTKRGQDVALRCDPISGHVSLYWYRQALGQGPEFLTYFNYEAQQDKSGLPNDRFSAERPEGSISTLTIQRTEQRDSAMYRCASSLEPAAQIGGSPLHFGNGTRLTVT.

The chain carries TRBV3-1 and TRBJ2-5; TCRdb selects TRBD1, and the lack of DNA leaves this call unchecked. CDR1 LGHDT and CDR2 YNNKEL come from the germline V gene (reference sequence). The CDR3 extends over 16 amino acids. CDR3 sequence: CASSQGRTGGWETQYF.

This chain links TRBV5-1 with TRBJ2-5; the D call from TCRdb, TRBD2, cannot be confirmed without DNA. Germline CDR1 reads SGHRS; CDR2 reads YFSETQ. The CDR3 extends over 15 amino acids. Here the CDR3 reads CASSNANDYQETQYF.

The rearrangement uses TRBV20-1 and TRBJ1-4; the D gene TCRdb calls, TRBD1, cannot be checked with no DNA. This CDR3 has 15 residues. From germline, CDR1 is DFQATT and CDR2 SNEGSKA (reference sequence). The chain's CDR3 is CSARDRGSADEKLFF.

The rearrangement joins TRBV4-2 to TRBJ1-2. Germline CDR1 and CDR2: LGHNA and YNFKEQ. CDR3 length: 12 amino acids. CDR3 protein: CASSQARGGYTF.

The V call is TRBV5-1, the J call TRBJ1-3; the TRBD1 assignment by TCRdb is unverifiable without DNA. The CDR3 loop spans 19 amino acids. Germline assignment: CDR1 SGHRS and CDR2 YFSETQ. The CDR3 is CASSPIQTTGLTSGNTIYF.